The clone carrying this T cell receptor (beta chain) was observed at least ten times. The CDR3 contains 14 residues. V lost 4 bases, J lost 2 bases, and 5 bases stayed unmatched. Germline V lookup: CDR1 SGHTA, CDR2 FQGNSA. Clinical Activity Scores of at least 3, NOSPECS grades of at least 4 and durations under 3 months characterized ophthalmopathy patients. Researchers barred patients who had uncontrolled infection, other autoimmune disease, pregnancy or lactation. These data originate in a study of T cells in Graves' hyperthyroidism and ophthalmopathy. The source material, RNA transcripts, was used to amplify TCR beta CDR3 regions. The TCR CDR3 first-round RT-PCR relied on the HTBI primer set. Each CDR3 protein is one row after TCRdb ran MiXCR on the multiplex PCR reads. Of around 610,000 distinct CDR3 sequences listed, around 15% are singletons.

The source of this sequence is a woman aged 35 to 49 with Graves' ophthalmopathy. The chain joins TRBV7-2 to TRBJ2-7; 7 nucleotides agree with TRBD1. Sequencing input: blood. The CDR3 sequence is CASSSGQHAYEQYF. CDR3 DNA: TGTGCCAGCAGCTCGGGACAGCACGCCTACGAGCAGTACTTC.